The next 21 T cell receptor beta chains were all read from a single sample in a study of blood T cells in healthy people across ages. For the second PCR, which ran for 7 to 11 cycles, a sample-barcoded 5' primer and a J-beta primer mix were used. TCRdb independently ran MiXCR on the 5' RACE reads; one entry per CDR3 protein. This table holds around 710,000 distinct CDR3 sequences, 43% found once. The sequenced sample consisted of blood. The receptors were gathered from a woman aged 60-75 years in good health.

The chain recombines TRBV24-1 with TRBJ2-2, with unresolved D. The ends were cut back, 4 bases at V and 3 bases at J, with 11 bases in the middle. The CDR3 is 15 amino acids. The germline V gene encodes CDR1 KGHDR and CDR2 SFDVKD. Here the CDR3 DNA reads TGTGCCACCAGTGAGGGCATATTGGACACCGGGGAGCTGTTTTTT. Translated: CATSEGILDTGELFF.

The rearrangement links TRBV7-6 to TRBJ1-5; D is perhaps TRBD1 (6 bases). Germline-derived CDR1 and CDR2 are SGHVS and FNYEAQ. V was clipped by 5 bases and J by 0 bases, with 11 bases between them. The CDR3 has 15 amino acids. CDR3 amino acids: CASSPGGSSNQPQHF. The CDR3, as DNA: TGTGCCAGCAGCCCGGGGGGCTCTAGCAATCAGCCCCAGCATTTT.

This clonotype occurred a few times. The chain recombines TRBV7-2 with TRBJ2-3, with 11 bases matching TRBD2. J was trimmed by 4 bases and V by 5 bases; bases with no gene match: 5. The germline V gene encodes CDR1 SGHTA and CDR2 FQGNSA. The CDR3 contains 15 residues. Here the CDR3 DNA reads TGTGCCAGCAGCCTTTCTAGCGGGAGGTCAGATACGCAGTATTTT. It yields the protein CASSLSSGRSDTQYF.

V usage is TRBV12-3 or TRBV12-4 and J usage is TRBJ2-5, with a possible D match to TRBD2 (6 bases). The CDR3 has 14 residues. V shed 7 bases and J shed 4 bases, with 16 bases lying between them. CDR3: CASKDGGKGETQYF. The CDR3 nucleotides are TGTGCCAGCAAGGACGGGGGTAAGGGAGAGACCCAGTACTTC.

The gene calls are TRBV29-1 and TRBJ1-1; D is undetermined. There are 12 residues in the CDR3. Trimming pared 4 bases from V and 7 bases from J, leaving 13 bases between. Germline V gene lookup returns CDR1 SQVTM and CDR2 ANQGSEA. CDR3 DNA sequence: TGCAGCGTTGCGATTGGGGTTGTTGAAGCTTTCTTT. The encoded protein is CSVAIGVVEAFF.

This chain connects TRBV24-1 to TRBJ2-5, with unresolved D. V dropped 5 bases and J dropped 0 bases, with 12 bases sitting between them. From germline, CDR1 is KGHDR and CDR2 SFDVKD. The CDR3 runs to 15 residues. In DNA, the CDR3 is TGTGCCACCAGTGCCTTGCGCGGAAACCAAGAGACCCAGTACTTC. Protein: CATSALRGNQETQYF.

The chain carries TRBV5-6 and TRBJ2-1, with 10 bases lining up with TRBD2. In germline, CDR1 is SGHDT, CDR2 YYEEEE. The CDR3 has 15 residues. Trimming took 6 bases from V and 7 from J; bases not matched to a gene: 10. CDR3 nucleotide sequence: TGTGCCAGCATCTCCTTTAGCGGGGGGACGAATGAGCAGTTCTTC. The encoded protein is CASISFSGGTNEQFF.

Notes on this clonotype: A much larger clonotype is one base distant, so this may be a read error. The CDR3 DNA reads as TGTGCCAGCAGCTTACCTAGCGGTCCCTACGAGCAGTTCTTC. This translates into CASSLPSGPYEQFF. The V and J genes are TRBV7-2 and TRBJ2-1; 7 bases line up with TRBD2. Germline trimming cut 2 bases from V and 10 bases from J; bases unmatched to any gene: 8. The germline gives CDR1 SGHTA, CDR2 FQGNSA. The CDR3 totals 14 residues.

This clonotype was seen many times. The J gene is TRBJ1-6, the V gene TRBV20-1; 10 bases fit TRBD1. The CDR3 spans 16 residues. Germline V gene sequence: CDR1 DFQATT, CDR2 SNEGSKA (reference sequence). Trimming removed 2 bases from V and 7 bases from J; junction bases left unmatched: 8. The CDR3 protein is CSARIFGQGVNSPLHF. DNA of the CDR3: TGCAGTGCTAGAATTTTCGGACAGGGGGTCAATTCACCCCTCCACTTT.

V usage is TRBV7-3 and J usage is TRBJ2-5; TRBD1 might be the D (5 bases). The V gene lost 5 bases and the J gene lost 5 bases, with 12 bases spanning the gap. Germline-derived CDR1 and CDR2 are SGHTA and FQGTGA. CDR3 size: 13 residues. CDR3 DNA sequence: TGTGCCAGCAGCGTTCAAGGGGTGGAGACCCAGTACTTC. It codes for CASSVQGVETQYF. Based on the CDR3 plus reference TRBV7-3 and TRBJ2-5, the full variable domain is GAGVSQTPSNKVTEKGKYVELRCDPISGHTALYWYRQSLGQGPEFLIYFQGTGAADDSGLPNDRFFAVRPEGSVSTLKIQRTERGDSAVYLCASSVQGVETQYFGPGTRLLVL.

The rearrangement links TRBV28 to TRBJ2-7; TRBD1 matches 9 bases. The CDR3 is made up of 13 amino acids. CDR1 is MDHEN, CDR2 SYDVKM, per germline. V lost 6 bases to trimming and J lost 2 bases; unmatched junction nucleotides: 2. CDR3 sequence: CASRGQGTYEQYF. The CDR3 bases are TGTGCCAGCAGAGGACAGGGGACCTACGAGCAGTACTTC.

CDR3 sequence: CATSRDTGLQHF. The CDR3 DNA is TGTGCCACCAGCAGAGATACTGGCCTCCAGCATTTT. The chain links TRBV15 to TRBJ1-5, with unresolved D. The CDR3 loop spans 12 amino acids. Trimming removed 0 bases from V and 12 bases from J, with 9 bases in between. Germline V lookup: CDR1 LNHNV, CDR2 YYDKDF (reference sequence).

This clonotype has only a few counts. The J gene is TRBJ1-5, the V gene TRBV20-1, with D perhaps matching TRBD1 (5 bases). The germline V gene has CDR1 DFQATT and CDR2 SNEGSKA (reference sequence). The CDR3 consists of 15 residues. V dropped 6 bases and J dropped 0 bases, with 15 bases sitting between them. CDR3 residues: CSATSGTFSNQPQHF. DNA of the CDR3: TGCAGTGCCACATCCGGGACGTTTAGCAATCAGCCCCAGCATTTT.

The V and J genes are TRBV7-2 and TRBJ2-7; 7 positions match TRBD2. The CDR3 runs to 14 residues. V trimming: 5 bases; J trimming: 6 bases; junction bases outside the gene matches: 10. The V gene's germline CDR1 is SGHTA and CDR2 FQGNSA. CDR3 bases: TGTGCCAGCAGCCCGGGGGGACTTTTCTTCGAGCAGTACTTC. As protein: CASSPGGLFFEQYF.

This clonotype turned up a few times. The chain carries TRBV21-1 and TRBJ2-1; the table gives TRBD1 as D, unverified against the DNA. TRBV21-1 is noted as a pseudogene. The CDR3 has 16 residues. In DNA form, the CDR3 reads TGTGCCAGCAGCAAAGAGAGCGGGGGCCAGCACAATGAGCAGTTCTTC. It yields the protein CASSKESGGQHNEQFF.

The sample holds a few counts of this clonotype. One end of the junction is discordant with germline, which a read error may explain. The chain combines TRBV10-3 with TRBJ2-3; D could derive from TRBD1 or TRBD2 (5 bases each). The CDR3 is 15 amino acids. Germline V gives CDR1 ENHRY, CDR2 SYGVKD. CDR3 coding DNA: TGTGCCATCACTGAGGGGACCGGTGGCACAGATACGCAGTATTTT. This codes for CAITEGTGGTDTQYF.

This rearrangement joins TRBV7-3 to TRBJ2-1; D may match TRBD1 or TRBD2 (5 bases each). Germline CDR1 is SGHTA and CDR2 is FQGTGA. The CDR3 is made up of 15 amino acids. Trimming left V 5 bases short and J 8 bases short, with 19 bases between. The CDR3 sequence is CASSLEPARGDEQFF. CDR3 DNA: TGTGCCAGCAGCCTAGAACCGGCCCGAGGGGATGAGCAGTTCTTC.

This clonotype has more than one count but fewer than ten. The chain couples TRBV20-1 to TRBJ2-1; 11 bases are a match to TRBD2. CDR1 is DFQATT, CDR2 SNEGSKA, per germline (reference sequence). The CDR3 is made up of 15 amino acids. The V segment lost 4 bases and the J segment 3 bases; nucleotides outside the gene matches: 5. For the CDR3, the DNA is TGCAGTGCTAATCCCGGGACTAGCGGCTACAATGAGCAGTTCTTC. This translates into CSANPGTSGYNEQFF.

The chain couples TRBV29-1 to TRBJ2-7; D is uncertain. The J call may be incorrect, as the DNA end agrees better with TRBJ2-5. Germline-derived CDR1 and CDR2 are SQVTM and ANQGSEA. This CDR3 is built from 11 residues. The CDR3 DNA is TGCAGCGTTGTTAGGGTAGAGACCCAGTACTTC. Its translation is CSVVRVETQYF.

The chain combines TRBV18 with TRBJ2-5; D unresolved. The DNA end is a closer match to TRBJ2-4, so the J assignment may be wrong. The germline V gene has CDR1 KGHSH and CDR2 LQKENI. The CDR3 is 11 amino acids. The CDR3 DNA follows: TGTGCCAGCTCACCACCATACATTCAGTACTTC. Translated: CASSPPYIQYF.

The chain employs TRBV7-3 and TRBJ2-1, with D perhaps TRBD2 (5 bases). The germline gives CDR1 SGHTA, CDR2 FQGTGA. The V end was cut by 5 bases, the J end by 10 bases, with 15 bases between. The CDR3 has 13 amino acids. This CDR3 reads CASSATSPGEQFF. The DNA for the CDR3 is TGTGCCAGCAGCGCAACTTCCCCGGGGGAGCAGTTCTTC.